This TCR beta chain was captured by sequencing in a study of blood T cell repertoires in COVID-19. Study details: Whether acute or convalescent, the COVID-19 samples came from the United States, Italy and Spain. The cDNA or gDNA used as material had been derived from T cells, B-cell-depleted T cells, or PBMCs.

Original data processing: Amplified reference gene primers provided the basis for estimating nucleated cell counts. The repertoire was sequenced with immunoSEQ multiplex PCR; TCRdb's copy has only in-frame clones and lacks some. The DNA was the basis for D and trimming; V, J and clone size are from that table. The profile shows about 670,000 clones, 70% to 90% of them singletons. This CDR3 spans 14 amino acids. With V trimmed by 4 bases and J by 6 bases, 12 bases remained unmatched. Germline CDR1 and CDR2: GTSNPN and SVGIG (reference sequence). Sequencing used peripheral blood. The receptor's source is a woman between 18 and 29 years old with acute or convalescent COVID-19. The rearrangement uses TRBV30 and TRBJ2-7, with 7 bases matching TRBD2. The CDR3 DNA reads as TGTGCCTGGAAATCCGGGGGGTTCGATCTCGAGCAGTACTTC. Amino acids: CAWKSGGFDLEQYF.